Following are 11 T cell receptor beta chains from one sample sequenced in a study of beta chain features in type 1 diabetes. Expressed TCRB transcripts were sequenced, since all the RNA that had been isolated was reverse transcribed. Clones were read by immunoSEQ multiplex PCR, and TCRdb kept only the in-frame ones, dropping some. This table holds 140,000 or so clones, 10% found once. Sequenced input: naive CD4+ T cells from blood. The receptors derive from a man between 18 and 35 years old in good health.

The CDR3: CASSSTTDRRRDSNQPQHF. CDR3 DNA sequence: TGTGCCAGCAGCTCCACTACGGACAGGAGAAGGGATAGCAATCAGCCCCAGCATTTT. This chain joins TRBV27 and TRBJ1-5; 7 positions match TRBD1. The V and J ends lost 6 bases and 0 bases, in that order; junction bases with no gene match: 17. Germline lookup yields CDR1 MNHEY and CDR2 SMNVEV (reference sequence). The CDR3 has 19 residues.

This clone has a count of ten or more. The V gene is TRBV9, the J gene TRBJ1-6; D not resolved. Germline CDR1 and CDR2: SGDLS and YYNGEE. Deletions cut 1 base from V and 7 bases from J, with 6 bases between. This CDR3 comprises 13 residues. The DNA of the CDR3 is TGTGCCAGCAGCGTACGGGAGAATTCACCCCTCCACTTT. Its protein product is CASSVRENSPLHF.

This clone was counted a few times. The chain recombines TRBV25-1 with TRBJ1-1; possible D gene TRBD1, 5 bases. CDR1 and CDR2 (germline): MGHDK, SYGVNS. The CDR3 spans 13 residues. V lost 5 bases and J lost 4, with 11 bases in between. DNA of the CDR3: TGTGCCAGCAGTTCCAGGGCCGTCACTGAAGCTTTCTTT. Amino acid sequence: CASSSRAVTEAFF.

The chain is built from TRBV2 and TRBJ1-2; 9 nucleotides match TRBD1. Per the germline V gene, CDR1 is SNHLY and CDR2 is FYNNEI. This CDR3 is built from 15 residues. V lost 6 bases, J lost 6 bases, and 11 bases stayed unmatched. The CDR3 sequence: CASSEETGGLDGYTF. The CDR3 DNA sequence: TGTGCCAGCAGCGAGGAGACAGGGGGGTTGGATGGCTACACCTTC.

The chain carries TRBV28 and TRBJ2-6; D uncertain. Germline V gives CDR1 MDHEN, CDR2 SYDVKM. The CDR3 is 15 amino acids. The V gene lost 2 bases and the J gene lost 0 bases, with 5 bases spanning the gap. DNA for the CDR3: TGTGCCAGCAGTTTACCGAGCTCTGGGGCCAACGTCCTGACTTTC. It is translated as CASSLPSSGANVLTF.

The chain uses TRBV4-3 and TRBJ2-1, with TRBD1 matching over 10 bases. The CDR3 spans 15 residues. Trimming cost V 1 base and J 7 bases; bases outside gene matches: 4. The V gene's germline CDR1 is LGHNA and CDR2 YSLEER. The CDR3 DNA reads as TGCGCCAGCAGCCAAGGACAGGGGGCGACAAATGAGCAGTTCTTC. Translated: CASSQGQGATNEQFF.

The chain recombines TRBV18 with TRBJ1-2, with 8 bases matching TRBD1. This CDR3 contains 15 residues. The V and J ends lost 0 bases and 2 bases, in that order; junction bases with no gene match: 2. Germline-derived CDR1 and CDR2 are KGHSH and LQKENI. CDR3 protein: CASSPPRTGNYGYTF. CDR3 coding DNA: TGTGCCAGCTCACCACCGCGGACAGGGAACTATGGCTACACCTTC.

The rearrangement joins TRBV7-2 to TRBJ2-5; the D gene is possibly TRBD2 (6 bases). Germline lookup yields CDR1 SGHTA and CDR2 FQGNSA. The CDR3 sequence is 13 residues long. The germline V and J ends were trimmed by 5 bases and 5 bases, with 12 bases remaining between them. The CDR3 region is CASSPPSEETQYF. CDR3 DNA sequence: TGTGCCAGCAGCCCCCCTAGCGAGGAGACCCAGTACTTC.

This clone came up a few times. The chain carries TRBV5-4 and TRBJ2-5, with 9 bases that match TRBD2. This CDR3 has 15 residues. The trim removed 4 bases at V and 5 bases at J, leaving 9 bases unmatched. Germline V gene data show CDR1 as SGHNT and CDR2 as YYREEE (reference sequence). The CDR3, as DNA: TGTGCCAGCAGCCCAGTAGCGGGGGCCCCCGAGACCCAGTACTTC. It specifies CASSPVAGAPETQYF.

This clone was found a few times. The chain uses TRBV30 and TRBJ2-7; TRBD2 matches 11 bases. The length of the CDR3 is 14 residues. Germline V CDR1 and CDR2: GTSNPN, SVGIG (reference sequence). V lost 0 bases, J lost 4 bases, and 2 bases stayed unmatched. CDR3 sequence reads: CAWSVLAGVYEQYF. The CDR3 DNA reads as TGTGCCTGGAGTGTACTAGCGGGGGTATACGAGCAGTACTTC.

This chain joins TRBV5-1 and TRBJ2-7; no reliable D call. Trimming removed 0 bases from V and 3 bases from J, with 4 bases in between. The CDR3 length is 12 residues. Germline V gene data show CDR1 as SGHRS and CDR2 as YFSETQ. The CDR3 loop is CASSLESYEQYF. CDR3 coding DNA: TGCGCCAGCAGCTTGGAGAGCTACGAGCAGTACTTC.